The 27 T cell receptor beta chains presented below share a single source sample, sequenced in a study of T cell responses to AZD1222 COVID-19 vaccine. Sequencing was performed with immunoSEQ multiplex PCR; in TCRdb, only in-frame clones are kept and a portion is missing. The profile shows around 150,000 clones, approximately 92% of them singletons. The starting material was peripheral blood, obtained 28 days after the second AZD1222 dose. All receptors come from an adult who received the AZD1222 COVID-19 vaccine.

With regard to this clone: The same CDR3 is also encoded by other DNA sequences in this sample. The V and J genes are TRBV12-3 or TRBV12-4 and TRBJ1-1; no clear D gene. Trimming removed 2 bases at V and 2 bases at J, with 6 bases between. The CDR3 loop spans 13 amino acids. The CDR3 DNA reads as TGTGCCAGCAGTTTACAGGAAAACACTGAAGCTTTCTTT. Translated, it gives CASSLQENTEAFF.

The chain recombines TRBV10-3 with TRBJ1-5; D call uncertain. V lost 1 base to trimming and J lost 3 bases, with 7 bases between them. Germline values: CDR1 ENHRY, CDR2 SYGVKD. CDR3 size: 14 residues. The CDR3 nucleotides read TGTGCCATCAGTGAGTTGGGTGTCAATCAGCCCCAGCATTTT. Protein: CAISELGVNQPQHF.

This clone was recorded a few times. The chain uses TRBV27 and TRBJ1-1; 9 bases are a match to TRBD1. Germline-derived CDR1 and CDR2 are MNHEY and SMNVEV (reference sequence). V lost 3 bases and J lost 13; bases outside the gene matches: 6. This CDR3 comprises 12 residues. The CDR3 protein is CASSLNRGRFFF. CDR3 nucleotides: TGTGCCAGCAGTTTGAACAGGGGGCGTTTTTTCTTT.

The chain links TRBV6-5 to TRBJ1-5; 8 bases agree with TRBD1. CDR3 size: 15 residues. Germline CDR1 is MNHEY and CDR2 is SVGAGI. Trimming cost V 10 bases and J 9 bases; bases outside gene matches: 17. DNA of the CDR3: TGTGCCACCGAACTTGAGACAGGGGTGAGTCGGCCCCAGCATTTT. Translation gives CATELETGVSRPQHF.

CDR3 coding DNA: TGTGCCAGCAGCACTTACCCCGTGGAGGAGCAGTTCTTC. It codes for CASSTYPVEEQFF. J is TRBJ2-1 and V is TRBV5-5; D gene uncertain. Germline assignment: CDR1 SGHKS and CDR2 YYEKEE (reference sequence). This CDR3 spans 13 amino acids. V gave up 4 bases and J gave up 10 bases, with 15 bases separating them.

In its sample, this clone was seen once. This CDR3 is CASSATQGIVGYTF. CDR3 sequence (DNA): TGTGCCAGCAGCGCAACCCAGGGAATTGTAGGCTACACCTTC. The gene calls are TRBV7-2 and TRBJ1-2, with a possible D match to TRBD1 (5 bases). CDR3 size: 14 residues. Trimming removed 5 bases at V and 8 bases at J, with 18 bases between. Germline CDR1 is SGHTA and CDR2 is FQGNSA. Variable domain in full (rest from reference TRBV7-2 and TRBJ1-2): GAGVSQSPSNKVTEKGKDVELRCDPISGHTALYWYRQSLGQGLEFLIYFQGNSAPDKSGLPSDRFSAERTGGSVSTLTIQRTQQEDSAVYLCASSATQGIVGYTFGSGTRLTVV.

The V and J genes are TRBV9 and TRBJ2-3; D is ambiguous. The CDR3 contains 13 residues. Trimming pared 0 bases from V and 5 bases from J, leaving 7 bases between. The V gene's germline CDR1 is SGDLS and CDR2 YYNGEE. The CDR3 protein is CASSVESGDTQYF. The CDR3 DNA reads TGTGCCAGCAGCGTAGAATCGGGAGATACGCAGTATTTT. Drawing the rest from reference TRBV9 and TRBJ2-3, the complete variable domain is DSGVTQTPKHLITATGQRVTLRCSPRSGDLSVYWYQQSLDQGLQFLIQYYNGEERAKGNILERFSAQQFPDLHSELNLSSLELGDSALYFCASSVESGDTQYFGPGTRLTVL.

This clone appeared a few times. V and J are TRBV27 and TRBJ2-3; possibly TRBD1 for D (6 bases). V shed 4 bases and J shed 4 bases, with 21 bases lying between them. This CDR3 has 17 residues. Per the germline V gene, CDR1 is MNHEY and CDR2 is SMNVEV (reference sequence). The CDR3 sequence is CASSSLDWGRFSDTQYF. In DNA, the CDR3 is TGTGCCAGCAGTTCCCTTGACTGGGGGCGCTTCTCAGATACGCAGTATTTT.

The table lists this clone with a count of one. The chain carries TRBV7-9 and TRBJ1-1; D may be TRBD1 (6 bases). CDR3 size: 15 residues. The germline gives CDR1 SEHNR, CDR2 FQNEAQ (reference sequence). Trimming took off 1 base at V and 0 bases at J, with 9 bases between the two ends. The CDR3 loop is CASSLGGGMNTEAFF. The CDR3, as DNA: TGTGCCAGCAGCTTAGGTGGGGGCATGAACACTGAAGCTTTCTTT. The whole variable domain, filled in from reference TRBV7-9 and TRBJ1-1, reads DTGVSQNPRHKITKRGQNVTFRCDPISEHNRLYWYRQTLGQGPEFLTYFQNEAQLEKSRLLSDRFSAERPKGSFSTLEIQRTEQGDSAMYLCASSLGGGMNTEAFFGQGTRLTVV.

This chain uses TRBV7-2 with TRBJ2-7, with D perhaps TRBD2 (6 bases). The CDR3 has 11 residues. V shed 6 bases and J shed 6 bases, with 9 bases lying between them. CDR1 and CDR2 (germline): SGHTA, FQGNSA. This CDR3 is CASRLASEQYF. DNA for the CDR3: TGTGCCAGCAGACTAGCAAGCGAGCAGTACTTC.

The chain recombines TRBV5-1 with TRBJ2-7, with D possibly TRBD1 on 6 matching bases. V lost 2 bases and J lost 1, with 16 bases in between. The CDR3 runs 16 residues. CDR1 SGHRS and CDR2 YFSETQ come from the germline V gene. Here the CDR3 reads CASSFKQGSWSYEQYF. The CDR3 DNA reads TGCGCCAGCAGCTTTAAACAGGGTTCGTGGTCCTACGAGCAGTACTTC.

This chain joins TRBV6-5 and TRBJ1-2; D is unresolved. Germline V gene sequence: CDR1 MNHEY, CDR2 SVGAGI. V shed 3 bases and J shed 8 bases, with 16 bases lying between them. The CDR3 runs to 14 residues. CDR3: CASSYSDRGRGYTF. In DNA form, the CDR3 reads TGTGCCAGCAGTTATTCTGACCGCGGCCGGGGCTACACCTTC.

V and J are TRBV9 and TRBJ2-1; 10 bases match TRBD2. Germline V gene sequence: CDR1 SGDLS, CDR2 YYNGEE. J was trimmed by 5 bases and V by 3 bases; bases with no gene match: 5. This CDR3 spans 15 amino acids. CDR3 bases: TGTGCCAGCAGCGCTAGCGGGGGACCCAACAATGAGCAGTTCTTC. Translating it yields CASSASGGPNNEQFF.

The chain couples TRBV4-3 to TRBJ1-3; D might be TRBD1 (6 bases). The CDR3 extends over 15 amino acids. Per the germline V gene, CDR1 is LGHNA and CDR2 is YSLEER. Deletions cut 3 bases from V and 4 bases from J, with 13 bases between. The CDR3 reads CASSQAGASGNTIYF. CDR3 nucleotide sequence: TGCGCCAGCAGCCAGGCAGGGGCGTCCGGAAACACCATATATTTT.

The chain carries TRBV18 and TRBJ1-4, with TRBD1 identical over 7 bases. Trimming cost V 6 bases and J 2 bases; bases outside gene matches: 12. CDR1 KGHSH and CDR2 LQKENI come from the germline V gene. This CDR3 is built from 17 residues. CDR3 coding DNA: TGTGCCAGCTCCTTCGACAGGGAACGTCCCACTAATGAAAAACTGTTTTTT. Encoded protein: CASSFDRERPTNEKLFF.

The V gene is TRBV19, the J gene TRBJ1-5; maybe TRBD1 (5 bases). The CDR3 spans 15 residues. Between the trimmed V and J ends, which lost 3 bases and 4 bases, there was a span of 13 bases. Germline V gives CDR1 LNHDA, CDR2 SQIVND (reference sequence). This CDR3 is CASSIRWDVNQPQHF. Here the CDR3 DNA reads TGTGCCAGTAGTATCCGGTGGGACGTAAATCAGCCCCAGCATTTT.

A single count supports this clone. The gene calls are TRBV5-4 and TRBJ1-2; possibly TRBD1 for D (5 bases). This CDR3 comprises 16 residues. V was pared by 4 bases and J by 6 bases, with 22 bases between. Germline V gene data show CDR1 as SGHNT and CDR2 as YYREEE (reference sequence). The chain's CDR3 is CASSDNTHEGGDGYTF. The DNA for the CDR3 is TGTGCCAGCAGCGACAACACGCACGAGGGAGGGGATGGCTACACCTTC.

The CDR3 nucleotides read TGTGCCAGCAATGTGGGGCCCTACACCGGGGAGCTGTTTTTT. This sequence encodes CASNVGPYTGELFF. The chain uses TRBV2 and TRBJ2-2, with a weak D call TRBD1 (5 bases). Per germline, CDR1 SNHLY and CDR2 FYNNEI. CDR3 length: 14 amino acids. V lost 7 bases and J 3 bases, leaving 12 bases between the germline ends.

The genes are TRBV7-3 and TRBJ1-1; unclear D gene. Germline CDR1 and CDR2: SGHTA and FQGTGA. The CDR3 contains 13 residues. V shed 0 bases and J shed 5 bases, with 7 bases lying between them. The CDR3 loop reads CASSLTSQTEAFF. CDR3 DNA sequence: TGTGCCAGCAGCTTAACGTCACAGACTGAAGCTTTCTTT.

The V call is TRBV15, the J call TRBJ1-1; a possible D gene is TRBD1 (5 bases). CDR3 length equals 13 residues. V gave up 8 bases and J gave up 5 bases, with 15 bases separating them. Germline V gene lookup returns CDR1 LNHNV and CDR2 YYDKDF (reference sequence). DNA for the CDR3: TGTGCCACCGCAAGGGGTTGGGGGACTGAAGCTTTCTTT. Its protein product is CATARGWGTEAFF.

This chain uses TRBV29-1 with TRBJ1-4; D may be TRBD1 (6 bases). The CDR3 totals 13 residues. The germline V gene encodes CDR1 SQVTM and CDR2 ANQGSEA. With 2 bases removed from V and 7 bases from J, the gap between germline ends came to 11 bases. The CDR3 region has the DNA TGCAGCGTTGAAAGACAGGCCGGTGAAAAACTGTTTTTT. It specifies CSVERQAGEKLFF.

The chain links TRBV28 to TRBJ1-1; D is unclear. Germline loops: CDR1 MDHEN, CDR2 SYDVKM. The CDR3 sequence is 13 residues long. Trimming stripped 4 bases from V and 0 bases from J, with 6 bases between. CDR3 amino acids: CASSYNMNTEAFF. CDR3 DNA: TGTGCCAGCAGTTATAACATGAACACTGAAGCTTTCTTT.

V usage is TRBV4-1 and J usage is TRBJ2-1; D is unresolved. V was cut by 4 bases and J by 10 bases, with 17 bases left in between. From germline, CDR1 is MGHRA and CDR2 YSYEKL. CDR3 length equals 14 residues. CDR3 region: CASSLAVLTFEQFF. The CDR3 DNA follows: TGCGCCAGCAGCCTGGCGGTGTTAACGTTCGAGCAGTTCTTC.

In the case of this clone: A junction boundary mismatches the germline segment, possibly from a read error. The V gene is TRBV6-2 or TRBV6-3, the J gene TRBJ1-2; possibly TRBD1 for D (5 bases). This CDR3 region has 13 residues. Germline loops: CDR1 MNHEY, CDR2 SVGEGT. The chain's CDR3 is CASSLAGLRGYTF. The CDR3 DNA sequence: TGTGCCAGTAGTTTGGCAGGGCTGAGGGGCTACACCTTC.

The genes are TRBV18 and TRBJ1-3; possibly TRBD1 for D (5 bases). V lost 4 bases and J 0 bases, leaving 10 bases between the germline ends. Germline values: CDR1 KGHSH, CDR2 LQKENI. The CDR3 sequence is 15 residues long. CDR3 bases: TGTGCCAGCTCACAATTAACAGGCTCTGGAAACACCATATATTTT. Translating gives CASSQLTGSGNTIYF.

The chain is built from TRBV2 and TRBJ1-1; D uncertain. Per the germline V gene, CDR1 is SNHLY and CDR2 is FYNNEI. This CDR3 contains 14 residues. V gave up 6 bases and J gave up 0 bases, with 11 bases separating them. CDR3: CASSLNLVNTEAFF. Here the CDR3 DNA reads TGTGCCAGCAGCCTGAACCTAGTGAACACTGAAGCTTTCTTT.

The chain recombines TRBV21-1 with TRBJ2-1. TRBV21-1 is termed a pseudogene. The CDR3 spans 13 residues. The CDR3 region is CASSLKVRVEQFF. CDR3 sequence (DNA): TGTGCCAGCAGTCTAAAGGTGCGTGTGGAGCAGTTCTTC.